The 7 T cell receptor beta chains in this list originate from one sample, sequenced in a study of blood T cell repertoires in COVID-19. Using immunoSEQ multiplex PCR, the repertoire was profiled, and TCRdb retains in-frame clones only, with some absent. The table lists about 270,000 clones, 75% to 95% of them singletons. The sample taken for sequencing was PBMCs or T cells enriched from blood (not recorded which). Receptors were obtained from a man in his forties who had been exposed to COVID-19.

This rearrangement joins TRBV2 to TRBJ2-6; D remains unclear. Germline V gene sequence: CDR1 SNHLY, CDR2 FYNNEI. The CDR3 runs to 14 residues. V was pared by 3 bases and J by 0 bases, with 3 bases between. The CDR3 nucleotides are TGTGCCAGCAGTGACAGCTCTGGGGCCAACGTCCTGACTTTC. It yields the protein CASSDSSGANVLTF.

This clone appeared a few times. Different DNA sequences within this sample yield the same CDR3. As DNA, the CDR3 is TGTGCCAGTAGTGACACAGGGGCGACTAATGAAAAACTGTTTTTT. Its translation: CASSDTGATNEKLFF. V is TRBV19 and J is TRBJ1-4; 7 bases are a match to TRBD1. The CDR3 length is 15 residues. Germline CDR1 and CDR2: LNHDA and SQIVND (reference sequence). J was trimmed by 2 bases and V by 5 bases; bases with no gene match: 5. Combining the CDR3 with reference TRBV19 and TRBJ1-4 gives the whole variable domain DGGITQSPKYLFRKEGQNVTLSCEQNLNHDAMYWYRQDPGQGLRLIYYSQIVNDFQKGDIAEGYSVSREKKESFPLTVTSAQKNPTAFYLCASSDTGATNEKLFFGSGTQLSVL.

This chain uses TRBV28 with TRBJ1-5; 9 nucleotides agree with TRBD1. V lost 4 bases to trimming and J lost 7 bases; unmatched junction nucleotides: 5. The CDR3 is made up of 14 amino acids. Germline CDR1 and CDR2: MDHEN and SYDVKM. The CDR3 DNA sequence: TGTGCCAGCAGTTCGGACAGGGGCGTGCAGCCCCAGCATTTT. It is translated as CASSSDRGVQPQHF.

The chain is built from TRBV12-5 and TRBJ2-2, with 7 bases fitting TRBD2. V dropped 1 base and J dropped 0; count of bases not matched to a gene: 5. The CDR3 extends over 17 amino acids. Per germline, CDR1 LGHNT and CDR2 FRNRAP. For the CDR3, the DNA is TGTGCTAGTGGTTTGGCCACCGGGACTACGAACACCGGGGAGCTGTTTTTT. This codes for CASGLATGTTNTGELFF.

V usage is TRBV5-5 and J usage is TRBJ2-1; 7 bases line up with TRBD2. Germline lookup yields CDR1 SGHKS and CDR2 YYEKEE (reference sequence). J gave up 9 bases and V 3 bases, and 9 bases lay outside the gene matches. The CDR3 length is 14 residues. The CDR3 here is CASSSTSPVGEQFF. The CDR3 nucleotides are TGTGCCAGCAGCTCGACTAGCCCGGTGGGTGAGCAGTTCTTC.

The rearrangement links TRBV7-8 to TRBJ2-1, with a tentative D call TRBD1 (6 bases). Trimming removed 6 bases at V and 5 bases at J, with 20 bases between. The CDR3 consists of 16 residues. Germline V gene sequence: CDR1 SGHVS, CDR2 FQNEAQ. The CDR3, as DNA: TGTGCCAGCAGAAAGCAGGGGCCCAGGGCCGACAATGAGCAGTTCTTC. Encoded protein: CASRKQGPRADNEQFF.

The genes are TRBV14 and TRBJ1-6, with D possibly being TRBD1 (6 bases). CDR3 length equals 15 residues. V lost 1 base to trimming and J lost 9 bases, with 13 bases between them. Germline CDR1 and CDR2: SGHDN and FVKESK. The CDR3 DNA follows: TGTGCCAGCAGCCAAGCCGGCAGGGGAAGTTCACCCCTCCACTTT. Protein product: CASSQAGRGSSPLHF.